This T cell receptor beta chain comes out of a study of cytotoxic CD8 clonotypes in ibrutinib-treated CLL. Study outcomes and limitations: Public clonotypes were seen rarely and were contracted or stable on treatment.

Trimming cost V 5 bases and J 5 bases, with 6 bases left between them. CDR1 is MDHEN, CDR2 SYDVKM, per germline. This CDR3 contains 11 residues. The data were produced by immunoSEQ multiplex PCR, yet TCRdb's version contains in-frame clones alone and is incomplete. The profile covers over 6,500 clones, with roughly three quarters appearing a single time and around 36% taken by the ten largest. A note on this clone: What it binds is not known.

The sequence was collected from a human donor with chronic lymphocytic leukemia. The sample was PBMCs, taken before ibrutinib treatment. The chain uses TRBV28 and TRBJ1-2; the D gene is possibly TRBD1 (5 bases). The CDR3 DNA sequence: TGTGCCAGCAGTCCAGGGTATGGCTACACCTTC. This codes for CASSPGYGYTF.